This passage covers 9 T cell receptor beta chains from one sample sequenced in a study of OX40 agonist ivuxolimab in advanced cancers. Method: immunoSEQ multiplex PCR; TCRdb's copy keeps in-frame clones and lacks some. The sample shows 20,000 to 25,000 clones, more than 75% of them seen only once. This material consisted of CD4+ or CD8+ T cells sorted from blood, taken in a trial of the OX40 agonist ivuxolimab. Source of these receptors: an adult with an advanced solid tumor such as melanoma, head and neck, liver or kidney cancer.

The gene calls are TRBV5-1 and TRBJ2-7; 7 positions match TRBD1. V was clipped by 7 bases and J by 0 bases; unmatched bases: 13. The CDR3 has 16 residues. The V gene's germline CDR1 is SGHRS and CDR2 YFSETQ. The CDR3 nucleotides are TGCGCCAGCCGGGACAGCTTTCCACGAAGCTCCTACGAGCAGTACTTC. It encodes CASRDSFPRSSYEQYF.

A single count supports this clone. The chain recombines TRBV4-1 with TRBJ2-7; the D is unclear. The V gene lost 3 bases and the J gene lost 5 bases, with 14 bases spanning the gap. Germline V gives CDR1 MGHRA, CDR2 YSYEKL. The CDR3 loop spans 14 amino acids. CDR3: CASSHSEMYNEQYF. The CDR3 nucleotides read TGCGCCAGCAGCCATTCGGAGATGTATAACGAGCAGTACTTC.

The chain links TRBV11-2 to TRBJ2-1, with D possibly being TRBD1 or TRBD2 (6 bases each). The germline CDR1 and CDR2 sequences are SGHAT and FQNNGV. The CDR3 is 14 amino acids. Trimming removed 5 bases from V and 6 bases from J, with 14 bases in between. The CDR3 sequence is CASSDSWGANEQFF. For the CDR3, the DNA is TGTGCCAGCAGCGATTCATGGGGGGCCAATGAGCAGTTCTTC.

The V and J genes are TRBV11-2 and TRBJ2-2; 7 nucleotides agree with TRBD2. The CDR3 totals 15 residues. V trimming: 1 base; J trimming: 4 bases; junction bases outside the gene matches: 3. CDR1 is SGHAT and CDR2 is FQNNGV in the germline V gene. The CDR3 protein is CASSLGGEGTGELFF. CDR3 sequence (DNA): TGTGCCAGCAGCTTAGGCGGGGAGGGCACCGGGGAGCTGTTTTTT.

This chain uses TRBV7-9 with TRBJ2-7; perhaps TRBD2 as D (7 bases). The CDR3 length is 15 residues. Germline V gene sequence: CDR1 SEHNR, CDR2 FQNEAQ (reference sequence). The V gene lost 0 bases and the J gene lost 4 bases, with 13 bases spanning the gap. The CDR3 DNA sequence: TGTGCCAGCAGCTTAGCGCCGGGGGGCCTTTACGAGCAGTACTTC. Amino acid sequence: CASSLAPGGLYEQYF.

V usage is TRBV2 and J usage is TRBJ2-1, with D possibly matching TRBD2 (6 bases). The CDR3 covers 14 residues. Germline-derived CDR1 and CDR2 are SNHLY and FYNNEI. The ends were cut back, 6 bases at V and 2 bases at J, with 11 bases in the middle. CDR3 DNA sequence: TGTGCCAGCAGACGCGGGGACCCCTACAATGAGCAGTTCTTC. It yields the protein CASRRGDPYNEQFF. Variable domain in full (rest from reference TRBV2 and TRBJ2-1): EPEVTQTPSHQVTQMGQEVILRCVPISNHLYFYWYRQILGQKVEFLVSFYNNEISEKSEIFDDQFSVERPDGSNFTLKIRSTKLEDSAMYFCASRRGDPYNEQFFGPGTRLTVL.

The chain carries TRBV7-9 and TRBJ1-3; a possible D gene is TRBD1 (6 bases). V lost 6 bases and J lost 0, with 6 bases in between. The CDR3 is 13 residues long. CDR1 and CDR2 (germline): SEHNR, FQNEAQ (reference sequence). This CDR3 is CASRDSSGNTIYF. The DNA for the CDR3 is TGTGCCAGCAGGGACAGCTCTGGAAACACCATATATTTT.

V and J are TRBV9 and TRBJ2-1; D not resolved. CDR3 length: 15 amino acids. Germline lookup yields CDR1 SGDLS and CDR2 YYNGEE. V lost 0 bases and J lost 5, with 12 bases in between. The CDR3 DNA sequence: TGTGCCAGCAGCGTAGCCCTCCGACGGGACAATGAGCAGTTCTTC. It codes for CASSVALRRDNEQFF.

The rearrangement uses TRBV6-5 and TRBJ2-5; 8 positions match TRBD1. The closer fit of TRBJ2-7 to the DNA end suggests the J call may be wrong. The CDR3 is made up of 12 amino acids. Germline V gene data show CDR1 as MNHEY and CDR2 as SVGAGI. The CDR3 nucleotides are TGTGCCAGCAGACAGGGGGCCTACGAGCAGTACTTC. Its translation: CASRQGAYEQYF.